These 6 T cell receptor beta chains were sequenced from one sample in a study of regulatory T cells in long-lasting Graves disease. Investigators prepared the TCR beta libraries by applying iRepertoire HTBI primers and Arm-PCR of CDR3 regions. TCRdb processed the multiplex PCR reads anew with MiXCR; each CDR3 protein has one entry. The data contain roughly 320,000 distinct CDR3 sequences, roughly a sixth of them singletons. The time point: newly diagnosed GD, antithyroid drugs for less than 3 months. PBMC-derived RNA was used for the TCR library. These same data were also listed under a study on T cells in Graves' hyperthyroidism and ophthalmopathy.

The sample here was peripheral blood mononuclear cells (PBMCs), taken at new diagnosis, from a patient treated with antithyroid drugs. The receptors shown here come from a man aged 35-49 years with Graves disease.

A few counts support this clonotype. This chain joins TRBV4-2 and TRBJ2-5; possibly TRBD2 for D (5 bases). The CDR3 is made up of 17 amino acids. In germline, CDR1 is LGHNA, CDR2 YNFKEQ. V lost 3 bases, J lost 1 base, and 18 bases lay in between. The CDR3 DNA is TGTGCCAGCAGCCAGCTTGGACTCGCCCGCATCCAAGAGACCCAGTACTTC. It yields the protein CASSQLGLARIQETQYF.

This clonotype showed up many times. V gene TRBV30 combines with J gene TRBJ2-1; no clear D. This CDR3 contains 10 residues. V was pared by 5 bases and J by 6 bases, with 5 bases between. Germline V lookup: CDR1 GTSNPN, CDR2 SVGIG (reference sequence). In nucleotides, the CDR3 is TGTGCCTGGGGGTTCAATGAGCAGTTCTTC. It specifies CAWGFNEQFF.

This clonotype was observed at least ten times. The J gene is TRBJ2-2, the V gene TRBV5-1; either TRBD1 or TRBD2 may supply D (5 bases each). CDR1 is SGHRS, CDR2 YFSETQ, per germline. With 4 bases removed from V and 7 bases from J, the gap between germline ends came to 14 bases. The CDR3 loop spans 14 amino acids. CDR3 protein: CASSIGTQGGELFF. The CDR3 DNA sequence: TGCGCCAGCAGCATAGGGACCCAAGGCGGGGAGCTGTTTTTT. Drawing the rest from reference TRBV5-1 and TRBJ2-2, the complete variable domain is KAGVTQTPRYLIKTRGQQVTLSCSPISGHRSVSWYQQTPGQGLQFLFEYFSETQRNKGNFPGRFSGRQFSNSRSEMNVSTLELGDSALYLCASSIGTQGGELFFGEGSRLTVL.

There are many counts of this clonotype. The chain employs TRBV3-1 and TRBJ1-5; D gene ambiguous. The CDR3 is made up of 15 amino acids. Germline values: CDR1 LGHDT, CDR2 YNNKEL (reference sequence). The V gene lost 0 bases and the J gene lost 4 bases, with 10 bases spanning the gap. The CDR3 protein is CASSQDYTVNQPQHF. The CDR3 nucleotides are TGTGCCAGCAGCCAAGATTACACAGTTAATCAGCCCCAGCATTTT. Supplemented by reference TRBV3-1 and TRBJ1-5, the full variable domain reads DTAVSQTPKYLVTQMGNDKSIKCEQNLGHDTMYWYKQDSKKFLKIMFSYNNKELIINETVPNRFSPKSPDKAHLNLHINSLELGDSAVYFCASSQDYTVNQPQHFGDGTRLSIL.

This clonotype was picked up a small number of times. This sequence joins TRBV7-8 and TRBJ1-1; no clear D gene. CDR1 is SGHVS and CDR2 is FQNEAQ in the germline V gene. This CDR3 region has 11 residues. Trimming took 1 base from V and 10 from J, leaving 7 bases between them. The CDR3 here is CASSLEVVAFF. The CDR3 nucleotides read TGTGCCAGCAGCTTAGAAGTTGTAGCTTTCTTT.

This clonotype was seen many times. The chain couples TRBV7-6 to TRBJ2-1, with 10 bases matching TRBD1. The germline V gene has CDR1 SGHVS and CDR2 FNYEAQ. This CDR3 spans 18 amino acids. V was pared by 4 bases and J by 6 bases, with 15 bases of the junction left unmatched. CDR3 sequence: CASSSGRAGTGAGNEQFF. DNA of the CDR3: TGTGCCAGCAGCTCTGGAAGAGCCGGGACAGGGGCCGGCAATGAGCAGTTCTTC.